This T cell receptor (beta chain) was identified during a study of PD-1 blockade in classical Hodgkin lymphoma (TCRdb year 2020). In the study overall: Nivolumab dosing was 3 mg/kg intravenously every 2 weeks, continuing until either disease progression or unacceptable toxicity. The study used TCR beta sequencing and CyTOF to define a peripheral blood immune signature of response to PD-1 blockade in classical Hodgkin lymphoma.

Overall study outcomes, separate from this receptor: Baseline diversity similar to that of newly diagnosed patients was observed in trial patients achieving complete response, whereas significantly lower diversity was observed in partial responders and progressors. The study was restricted to a single clinical trial cohort, and the causes of repertoire differences, possibly disease activity or prior therapy, were left undefined. Diversity was lower in patients who began nivolumab less than 1 year after ASCT, so these patients were left out of later analyses to avoid confounding by immune reconstitution. By C4D1, a significant rise was seen in CD4+ TCR diversity but not in CD8+ TCR diversity (p=0.0027 vs p=0.16), and the rise was most apparent among complete responders (p=0.02). Newly diagnosed patients were reported to have lower baseline TCR diversity than healthy donors, and relapsed/refractory patients were reported to have lower baseline TCR diversity still.

V is pared back by 6 bases and J by 0 bases, with 15 bases lying between the germline termini. The CDR3 spans 16 residues, from the cysteine through the phenylalanine. Kept here is only the CDR3 DNA, which spans 48 bases and is read in frame from base 1. Based on the germline V gene, the CDR1 and CDR2 sequences are SNHLY and FYNNEI. Explained via the paper, the time point label denotes: cycle 1 day 1 (C1D1), immediately before nivolumab initiation. Every trial patient had relapsed following autologous stem cell transplantation, and prior brentuximab vedotin exposure was what differed among cohorts A, B and C. Magnetic negative selection with a Miltenyi CD4+ T cell isolation kit was used to purify CD4+ T cells from thawed PBMCs. A total of approximately 51 patients with relapsed/refractory classical Hodgkin lymphoma made up the trial cohort, and each patient's best overall response was complete response, partial response or progressive disease. Single-agent nivolumab was administered to trial patients in the multi-cohort phase II CheckMate 205 trial. An independent review committee assessed best overall response by applying the 2007 International Working Group response criteria. Trial PBMCs were obtained immediately prior to nivolumab initiation (C1D1) and on therapy at cycle 2 day 1 and cycle 4 day 1. Peripheral blood was collected in 8 mL Vacutainer Cell Preparation Tubes, from which PBMCs were isolated by centrifugation and then cryopreserved. Purified CD4+ and CD8+ fractions were prepared only for cases with an additional available PBMC sample. On LS columns in a quadroMACS separator, the magnetically labelled cells were depleted, and the flow-through was collected as the purified fraction.

With respect to this clone: What antigen it recognizes has not been identified. No much larger clone is present one base from it, and per-base qualities are unavailable.

The Qiagen DNeasy kit was used to extract genomic DNA from unsorted PBMCs and from the negatively selected CD4+ and CD8+ fractions. TCR beta CDR3 regions were amplified by immunoSEQ multiplex PCR using primers annealing to V and J segments. Amplification bias was minimized using a synthetic immune receptor repertoire, and residual bias was removed computationally after sequencing. The study's own analysis went as follows. Custom Python scripts were used to quantify repertoire diversity as the Shannon entropy index. Unsorted, CD4+ and CD8+ repertoires were analyzed separately, except in combined analyses where CD4+ and CD8+ sequences were merged in silico. Clonal expansion was defined as at least a 2-fold frequency increase after treatment relative to C1D1, with a pseudocount of 0.5 for undetected baseline clones. Clones with 0 or 1 copy at C1D1 were classified as singleton clones, and clones with 2 or more copies were classified as non-singleton clones. Clones expanded in unsorted samples were labelled as CD4+, CD8+ or unknown by matching protein sequences in sorted samples from the same patient. Wilcoxon tests on paired samples were used to test diversity changes from C1D1 to C4D1. TCRdb re-hosts the immuneACCESS table, in-frame sequences only. Its copies lack some clones; in the studies checked, an unresolved V gene accounts for under half of them, and the cause for the rest is not known. V and J calls and clone size are those listed in that table; D and trimming were worked out from the DNA. This sample is represented by around 34,000 clones; 90% of them were singletons. The leading ten clones occupy roughly 0.24% of the sample.

In this chain, TRBV2 is recombined with TRBJ2-4; tentative D gene TRBD2, with 6 bases matching. The sequencing used CD4+ T cells from blood, collected at baseline. The receptor was isolated from a human donor with classical Hodgkin lymphoma. The sequence in DNA is TGTGCCAGCAGATCAGCGGGTGCGGTAGCCAAAAACATTCAGTACTTC. Its translation is CASRSAGAVAKNIQYF.